Listed here are 22 T cell receptor beta chains from one sample, sequenced in a study of post-analysis software for immune sequencing data. General observations from the study: Five TRBV segments, including TRBV5-6, TRBV5-1 and TRBV20-1, were more frequent in patients than controls.

Their recognized antigens are unknown. Unique molecular identifiers were carried by the TCR beta cDNA libraries. TCRdb re-analysed the PCR reads in MiXCR, keeping a single row per CDR3 protein. In the table there are roughly 800,000 distinct CDR3 sequences, roughly 50% of which are singletons. Input material: blood. The source of these receptors is a girl aged 5 to 17 with multiple sclerosis.

The CDR3 coding sequence is TGTGCCAGCAGGGACGAAAGGTCCAGCTCCTACGAGCAGTACTTC. Protein sequence: CASRDERSSSYEQYF. The chain carries TRBV25-1 and TRBJ2-7; D gene ambiguous. V was cut by 6 bases and J by 0 bases, with 15 bases left in between. The CDR3 has 15 residues. The V gene's germline CDR1 is MGHDK and CDR2 SYGVNS.

This clonotype occurred a few times. The gene calls are TRBV7-9 and TRBJ2-1; D possibly corresponds to TRBD1 (6 bases). Deletions cut 9 bases from V and 8 bases from J, with 14 bases between. The germline gives CDR1 SEHNR, CDR2 FQNEAQ (reference sequence). The CDR3 covers 12 residues. CDR3 residues: CASIAAGDEQFF. DNA for the CDR3: TGTGCCAGTATAGCCGCAGGGGATGAGCAGTTCTTC.

The V and J genes are TRBV20-1 and TRBJ2-7; D is possibly TRBD1 (6 bases). Germline loops: CDR1 DFQATT, CDR2 SNEGSKA (reference sequence). V shed 6 bases and J shed 1 base, with 19 bases lying between them. The length of the CDR3 is 15 residues. CDR3 coding DNA: TGCAGTGCCAGGGGTGGGAAAGCCGGGTCCTACGAGCAGTACTTC. It yields the protein CSARGGKAGSYEQYF.

This clonotype was observed a handful of times. The V and J genes are TRBV12-5 and TRBJ2-1; D might be TRBD2 (5 bases). This CDR3 has 12 amino acids. Germline CDR1 and CDR2: LGHNT and FRNRAP. With 9 bases removed from V and 5 bases from J, the gap between germline ends came to 11 bases. The CDR3 DNA reads as TGTGCTAGCCGGGGTGTGGACAATGAGCAGTTCTTC. Translation: CASRGVDNEQFF.

The table lists this clonotype with a count of one. J is TRBJ2-1 and V is TRBV5-1; tentative D call: TRBD2 (7 bases). In germline, CDR1 is SGHRS, CDR2 YFSETQ. This CDR3 is built from 15 residues. The ends were cut back, 1 base at V and 6 bases at J, with 14 bases in the middle. The CDR3 reads CASSLLGGGGNEQFF. CDR3 coding DNA: TGCGCCAGCAGCTTGTTAGGCGGGGGCGGCAATGAGCAGTTCTTC.

V gene TRBV7-9 combines with J gene TRBJ1-1, with a weak D call TRBD1 (5 bases). With 7 bases removed from V and 3 bases from J, the gap between germline ends came to 12 bases. CDR1 and CDR2 from the germline V gene are SEHNR and FQNEAQ (reference sequence). CDR3 length: 13 amino acids. The DNA for the CDR3 is TGTGCCAGCACCTCCAGGGAGTACACTGAAGCTTTCTTT. It is translated as CASTSREYTEAFF.

This chain links TRBV12-3 or TRBV12-4 with TRBJ2-3; weak D call: TRBD2 (5 bases). The germline V and J ends were trimmed by 7 bases and 0 bases, with 11 bases remaining between them. This CDR3 has 14 amino acids. Here the CDR3 reads CASMGTRSTDTQYF. The CDR3 DNA is TGTGCCAGCATGGGAACTAGAAGCACAGATACGCAGTATTTT.

In this sample, this clonotype turned up a few times. Here the CDR3 DNA reads TGCGCCAGCAGCCCAAGGACAGCGGTCTACGAGCAGTACTTC. Amino acids: CASSPRTAVYEQYF. V and J are TRBV4-1 and TRBJ2-7; D might be TRBD1 (6 bases). The CDR3 extends over 14 amino acids. Trimming left V 4 bases short and J 3 bases short, with 13 bases between. Looked up from germline, CDR1 is MGHRA and CDR2 is YSYEKL.

The J gene is TRBJ2-3, the V gene TRBV14; no definite D call. The CDR3 totals 14 residues. Trimming pared 0 bases from V and 8 bases from J, leaving 12 bases between. Germline lookup yields CDR1 SGHDN and CDR2 FVKESK. The CDR3 loop reads CASSQDYGIPTQYF. CDR3 nucleotide sequence: TGTGCCAGCAGCCAAGATTATGGCATCCCTACGCAGTATTTT.

With respect to this clonotype: A junction end diverges from the germline sequence, so it may reflect a read error. The rearrangement uses TRBV15 and TRBJ2-5; 8 nucleotides agree with TRBD2. The length of the CDR3 is 16 residues. Germline V gives CDR1 LNHNV, CDR2 YYDKDF (reference sequence). As DNA, the CDR3 is TGTACCACCAGCAGCGCGGGACTAGTGATCCAAGAGACCCAGTACTTC. Protein sequence: CTTSSAGLVIQETQYF.

This clonotype was seen only a few times. The V and J genes are TRBV20-1 and TRBJ2-7; 9 nucleotides align to TRBD2. V was pared by 4 bases and J by 4 bases, with 11 bases of the junction left unmatched. Germline lookup yields CDR1 DFQATT and CDR2 SNEGSKA (reference sequence). This CDR3 is built from 15 residues. The chain's CDR3 is CSANRREGLGYEQYF. The CDR3 DNA follows: TGCAGTGCTAATCGGCGGGAGGGCCTCGGGTACGAGCAGTACTTC.

The V call is TRBV7-9, the J call TRBJ2-7, with 8 bases lining up with TRBD2. The CDR3 length is 13 residues. V shed 5 bases and J 6 bases; nucleotides not matched to a gene: 6. In germline, CDR1 is SEHNR, CDR2 FQNEAQ (reference sequence). CDR3 loop: CASSPAGAFEQYF. Here the CDR3 DNA reads TGTGCCAGCAGCCCAGCGGGGGCTTTCGAGCAGTACTTC.

The CDR3 DNA reads TGTGCCAGCAGTTTTCTTAGTGTCCGGACCGGGGAGCTGTTTTTT. Translation: CASSFLSVRTGELFF. The chain carries TRBV12-3 or TRBV12-4 and TRBJ2-2, with unresolved D. CDR3 length: 15 residues. V shed 3 bases and J shed 5 bases, with 13 bases lying between them.

This clonotype has just a few counts. CDR3 bases: TGCAGTACTGAGCGAAGGCTTAGCACAGATACGCAGTATTTT. Amino acids: CSTERRLSTDTQYF. V usage is TRBV20-1 and J usage is TRBJ2-3; unclear D gene. V lost 8 bases to trimming and J lost 0 bases, with 15 bases between them. This CDR3 has 14 residues. Germline CDR1 reads DFQATT; CDR2 reads SNEGSKA (reference sequence).

This clonotype appeared once. The rearrangement joins TRBV24-1 to TRBJ2-3; tentative D call: TRBD1 (5 bases). CDR3 length: 14 residues. CDR1 is KGHDR, CDR2 SFDVKD, per germline. Trimming shortened V by 1 base and J by 1 base, and 5 bases separated the two germline ends. The CDR3 DNA follows: TGTGCCACCAGTGATTTCAGGGGCACAGATACGCAGTATTTT. Translated: CATSDFRGTDTQYF.

The CDR3 protein is CASSSYRTGKPYGYTF. For the CDR3, the DNA is TGTGCCAGCAGCTCCTACAGGACAGGCAAACCTTATGGCTACACCTTC. This rearrangement joins TRBV5-5 to TRBJ1-2; TRBD1 matches 7 bases. Trimming cost V 3 bases and J 5 bases; bases outside gene matches: 13. Germline loops: CDR1 SGHKS, CDR2 YYEKEE (reference sequence). This CDR3 has 16 amino acids. Complete variable domain (other parts from reference TRBV5-5 and TRBJ1-2): DAGVTQSPTHLIKTRGQQVTLRCSPISGHKSVSWYQQVLGQGPQFIFQYYEKEERGRGNFPDRFSARQFPNYSSELNVNALLLGDSALYLCASSSYRTGKPYGYTFGSGTRLTVV.

This sequence joins TRBV29-1 and TRBJ1-6; 7 bases are shared with TRBD1. The germline V gene encodes CDR1 SQVTM and CDR2 ANQGSEA. J was trimmed by 7 bases and V by 7 bases; bases with no gene match: 4. This CDR3 has 12 amino acids. CDR3 sequence: CSAGQANSPLHF. The CDR3 DNA reads TGCAGCGCCGGACAGGCCAATTCACCCCTCCACTTT.

The V and J genes are TRBV5-1 and TRBJ2-1; D is ambiguous. With the DNA end fitting TRBJ2-7 better, the J assignment may be wrong. Germline V gene lookup returns CDR1 SGHRS and CDR2 YFSETQ. CDR3 length equals 13 residues. For the CDR3, the DNA is TGCGCCAGCAGCTTGGCCCCATACAATGAGCAGTACTTC. Protein sequence: CASSLAPYNEQYF.

V and J are TRBV20-1 and TRBJ2-1; D is uncertain. V lost 3 bases and J lost 3, with 12 bases in between. CDR1 and CDR2 (germline): DFQATT, SNEGSKA (reference sequence). The CDR3 loop spans 14 amino acids. The CDR3 sequence is CSARVPRVYNEQFF. The DNA for the CDR3 is TGCAGTGCTAGGGTCCCCCGGGTCTACAATGAGCAGTTCTTC.

The V and J genes are TRBV9 and TRBJ2-1; 8 bases agree with TRBD2. The CDR3 runs 17 residues. Germline V gene sequence: CDR1 SGDLS, CDR2 YYNGEE. J lost 0 bases, V lost 0 bases, and 5 bases had no gene match. This CDR3 is CASSVGPSGRSYNEQFF. CDR3 DNA sequence: TGTGCCAGCAGCGTAGGCCCTAGCGGGCGCTCCTACAATGAGCAGTTCTTC.

This chain links TRBV7-6 with TRBJ2-7; 10 nucleotides align to TRBD2. V lost 0 bases and J lost 3; bases outside the gene matches: 2. This CDR3 region has 15 residues. CDR1 is SGHVS and CDR2 is FNYEAQ in the germline V gene. The CDR3 DNA sequence: TGTGCCAGCAGCTTAGCGCCTAGCGGGGGCTACGAGCAGTACTTC. Protein: CASSLAPSGGYEQYF.

This rearrangement joins TRBV5-1 to TRBJ2-5; 12 bases agree with TRBD2. The closer fit of TRBJ2-7 to the DNA end suggests the J call may be wrong. Germline V gene sequence: CDR1 SGHRS, CDR2 YFSETQ. The CDR3 covers 16 residues. The CDR3 nucleotides read TGCGCCAGCAGCTTGAGTATGGGACTAGCGGGCAACGAGCAGTACTTC. This translates into CASSLSMGLAGNEQYF.